What follows are 14 T cell receptor beta chains derived from one specimen sequenced in a study of metastatic and nonmetastatic thyroid tumors. Patients underwent thyroid surgery, and none had received any treatment before it. TCRdb recomputed clones from the PCR reads via MiXCR. The table lists 20,000 to 25,000 clones, around 21% of them singletons. The sequenced material came from blood. Source of these receptors: a female donor with papillary thyroid cancer or a benign thyroid nodule (not recorded which). Some clones in this sample may be carry-over from other donors' samples.

The chain joins TRBV20-1 to TRBJ2-2; TRBD2 is a possible D gene (6 bases). CDR1 is DFQATT, CDR2 SNEGSKA, per germline (reference sequence). V lost 3 bases, J lost 7 bases, and 21 bases lay in between. The CDR3 consists of 16 residues. The CDR3 here is CSASASWRDGIGELFF. The CDR3 DNA is TGCAGTGCTAGCGCTAGCTGGAGGGATGGGATCGGGGAGCTGTTTTTT.

At least ten counts were recorded for this clone. The V gene is TRBV19, the J gene TRBJ1-1; no reliable D call. Germline assignment: CDR1 LNHDA and CDR2 SQIVND (reference sequence). Trimming removed 5 bases at V and 1 base at J, with 5 bases between. The CDR3 loop spans 12 amino acids. The CDR3 region is CASSAGNTEAFF. In DNA, the CDR3 is TGTGCCAGTAGTGCGGGGAACACTGAAGCTTTCTTT.

This clone qualifies as medium-sized (0.01 to 0.1%). The chain combines TRBV6-5 with TRBJ1-2, with D unresolved. Looked up from germline, CDR1 is MNHEY and CDR2 is SVGAGI. Trimming took 2 bases from V and 5 from J, leaving 12 bases between them. CDR3 length equals 14 residues. CDR3 nucleotide sequence: TGTGCCAGCAGTTACCGTAACATAGCATATGGCTACACCTTC. It specifies CASSYRNIAYGYTF.

This clone was picked up many times. The V call is TRBV7-9, the J call TRBJ2-7, with a weak D call TRBD1 (6 bases). In germline, CDR1 is SEHNR, CDR2 FQNEAQ (reference sequence). V gave up 3 bases and J gave up 7 bases, with 10 bases separating them. CDR3 length: 12 residues. CDR3 in amino acids: CASSFRQVEQYF. CDR3 DNA sequence: TGTGCCAGCAGCTTCCGACAGGTTGAGCAGTACTTC.

A note on this clone: One base away lies a much larger clone, so this may be a sequencing read error. The J gene is TRBJ2-3, the V gene TRBV20-1; D gene uncertain. The germline gives CDR1 DFQATT, CDR2 SNEGSKA (reference sequence). The CDR3 has 12 amino acids. Trimming stripped 6 bases from V and 2 bases from J, with 9 bases between. The CDR3 is CSAKTLTDTQYF. The CDR3 nucleotides read TGCAGTGCCAAAACCCTCACAGATACGCAGTATTTT.

On this clone itself: This may arise from a read error, as a much more abundant clone is one base away. The chain couples TRBV7-7 to TRBJ2-3; 13 bases are shared with TRBD2. With 5 bases clipped from V and 1 base from J, the junction kept 6 bases outside the gene matches. This CDR3 comprises 17 residues. From germline, CDR1 is SSHAT and CDR2 FNYEAQ (reference sequence). The CDR3 nucleotides read TGTGCCAGCAGCACGCTGGGACTAGCGGGGCGCACAGATACGCAGTATTTT. Translating it yields CASSTLGLAGRTDTQYF. The whole variable domain, filled in from reference TRBV7-7 and TRBJ2-3, reads GAGVSQSPRYKVTKRGQDVTLRCDPISSHATLYWYQQALGQGPEFLTYFNYEAQPDKSGLPSDRFSAERPEGSISTLTIQRTEQRDSAMYRCASSTLGLAGRTDTQYFGPGTRLTVL.

This clone was detected ten times or more. The chain combines TRBV24-1 with TRBJ2-5, with D maybe TRBD1 (6 bases). CDR3 length: 15 amino acids. Germline CDR1 is KGHDR and CDR2 is SFDVKD. Between the trimmed V and J ends, which lost 2 bases and 5 bases, there was a span of 14 bases. The CDR3 nucleotides read TGTGCCACCAGTGATTCGTACAGGGTCGTGGAGACCCAGTACTTC. It is translated as CATSDSYRVVETQYF.

This clone occurred a few times. The rearrangement joins TRBV28 to TRBJ2-1, with TRBD2 identical over 7 bases. This CDR3 contains 15 residues. With 3 bases clipped from V and 16 bases from J, the junction kept 18 bases outside the gene matches. Germline V CDR1 and CDR2: MDHEN, SYDVKM. The CDR3 reads CASSLGGLELNEYFF. The CDR3 region has the DNA TGTGCCAGCAGTTTGGGAGGGTTGGAATTAAATGAGTATTTCTTC.

This clone has at least ten counts. This chain uses TRBV5-1 with TRBJ1-1; no firm D call. This CDR3 is built from 16 residues. Germline V lookup: CDR1 SGHRS, CDR2 YFSETQ. Trimming took off 4 bases at V and 2 bases at J, with 18 bases between the two ends. The DNA of the CDR3 is TGCGCCAGCAGCCTTGGACCTGAGGGCCCTAACACTGAAGCTTTCTTT. Amino acid sequence: CASSLGPEGPNTEAFF. The whole variable domain, remainder taken from reference TRBV5-1 and TRBJ1-1, is KAGVTQTPRYLIKTRGQQVTLSCSPISGHRSVSWYQQTPGQGLQFLFEYFSETQRNKGNFPGRFSGRQFSNSRSEMNVSTLELGDSALYLCASSLGPEGPNTEAFFGQGTRLTVV.

This clone was recorded many times. V gene TRBV18 combines with J gene TRBJ2-3, with 16 positions matching TRBD2. Germline CDR1 is KGHSH and CDR2 is LQKENI. V lost 3 bases, J lost 1 base, and 7 bases stayed unmatched. The CDR3 spans 19 residues. The DNA for the CDR3 is TGTGCCAGCTCACCGGGACTAGCGGGAGGGCCTGGAGGCACAGATACGCAGTATTTT. The encoded protein is CASSPGLAGGPGGTDTQYF.

This clone was picked up many times. The rearrangement uses TRBV18 and TRBJ1-1; D unclear. Germline lookup yields CDR1 KGHSH and CDR2 LQKENI. This CDR3 region has 13 residues. Trimming took 2 bases from V and 3 from J, leaving 7 bases between them. In DNA form, the CDR3 reads TGTGCCAGCTCACCAAGACCGGACACTGAAGCTTTCTTT. Translation gives CASSPRPDTEAFF.

This clone was seen a few times. The chain links TRBV6-1 to TRBJ2-3; TRBD2 might be the D (6 bases). The germline CDR1 and CDR2 sequences are MNHNS and SASEGT. This CDR3 spans 15 amino acids. Trimming removed 4 bases at V and 0 bases at J, with 11 bases between. The CDR3 loop reads CASSGTGGSTDTQYF. The CDR3, as DNA: TGTGCCAGCAGTGGAACTGGGGGGAGCACAGATACGCAGTATTTT.

This clone was counted many times. The chain recombines TRBV4-2 with TRBJ2-2; either TRBD1 or TRBD2 may supply D (5 bases each). Germline V lookup: CDR1 LGHNA, CDR2 YNFKEQ. This CDR3 has 17 residues. V shed 0 bases and J shed 5 bases, with 16 bases lying between them. Here the CDR3 DNA reads TGTGCCAGCAGCCAAGATGGGACGGAGGTGTTTACCGGGGAGCTGTTTTTT. Its translation: CASSQDGTEVFTGELFF.

This clone turned up a few times. This chain joins TRBV7-8 and TRBJ2-3; a weak D match, TRBD1 (5 bases). V shed 7 bases and J shed 5 bases, with 13 bases lying between them. The length of the CDR3 is 13 residues. The germline V gene has CDR1 SGHVS and CDR2 FQNEAQ. This chain's CDR3 is CASTQGIIDTQYF. CDR3 coding DNA: TGTGCCAGCACCCAGGGAATCATAGATACGCAGTATTTT.